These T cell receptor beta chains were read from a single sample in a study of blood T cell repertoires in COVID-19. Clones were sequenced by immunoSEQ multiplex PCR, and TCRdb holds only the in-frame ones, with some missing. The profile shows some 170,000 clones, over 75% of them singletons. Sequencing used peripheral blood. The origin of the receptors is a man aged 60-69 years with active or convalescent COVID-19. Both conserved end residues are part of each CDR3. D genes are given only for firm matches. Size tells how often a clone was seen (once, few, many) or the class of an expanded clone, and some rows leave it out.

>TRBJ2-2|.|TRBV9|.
TGTGCCAGCAGCGTAGTCAGCGACACCGGGGAGCTGTTTTTT
CASSVVSDTGELFF
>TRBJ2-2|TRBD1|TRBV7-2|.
TGTGCCAGCAGCTTAGGGCCTCACACCGGGACAGGCACCGGGGAGCTGTTTTTT
CASSLGPHTGTGTGELFF
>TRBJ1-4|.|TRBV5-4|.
TGTGCCAGCAGCCTGGGCCATAGCGCAACTAATGAAAAACTGTTTTTT
CASSLGHSATNEKLFF
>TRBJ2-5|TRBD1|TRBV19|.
TGTGCCAGCGCGCACAGGGGCCGCTTGGAGACCCAGTACTTC
CASAHRGRLETQYF
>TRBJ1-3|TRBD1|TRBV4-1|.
TGCGCCAGCAGCCAAGACCCTTACCGGGACAGGGGTTCTGGAAACACCATATATTTT
CASSQDPYRDRGSGNTIYF
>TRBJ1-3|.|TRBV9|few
TGTGCCAGCAGCGTAGGCAGTACTGGAAACACCATATATTTT
CASSVGSTGNTIYF
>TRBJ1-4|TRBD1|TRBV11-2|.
TGTGCCAGCAGCTGGGCAGGGGGGACTAATGAAAAACTGTTTTTT
CASSWAGGTNEKLFF
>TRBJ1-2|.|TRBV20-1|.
TGCAGTGCTACCCCGGGAGATGGCTACACCTTC
CSATPGDGYTF
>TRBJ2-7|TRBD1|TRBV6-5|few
TGTGCCAGCACTCCTGGGACAGGGGGTTTCTACGAGCAGTACTTC
CASTPGTGGFYEQYF
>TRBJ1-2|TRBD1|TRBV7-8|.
TGTGCCAGCAGCTTTCGGACAGGGGGCGATGGCTACACCTTC
CASSFRTGGDGYTF
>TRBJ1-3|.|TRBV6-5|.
TGTGCCAGCAGTTACTCTGGCCCGACAGTAGGAAACACCATATATTTT
CASSYSGPTVGNTIYF
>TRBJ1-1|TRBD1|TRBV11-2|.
TGTGCCAGCAGCCTGACCGGGACAGGAAACACTGAAGCTTTCTTT
CASSLTGTGNTEAFF
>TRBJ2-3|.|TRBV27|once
TGTGCCAGCAGTGGGCGGGACTCGATCACAGATACGCAGTATTTT
CASSGRDSITDTQYF
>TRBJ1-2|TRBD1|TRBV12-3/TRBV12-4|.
TGTGCCAGCAGTTTCGACAGGGTAGATGGCTACACCTTC
CASSFDRVDGYTF
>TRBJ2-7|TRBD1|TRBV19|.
TGTGCCAGTAGTATATCGACAGGGGGCCACTACGAGCAGTACTTC
CASSISTGGHYEQYF
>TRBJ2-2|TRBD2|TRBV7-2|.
TGTGCCAGCAGCTTAGCTCTAGCGGTCGCCACCGGGGAGCTGTTTTTT
CASSLALAVATGELFF
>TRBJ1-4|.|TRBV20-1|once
TGCAGCGGGGTCTCAAATGAAAAACTGTTTTTT
CSGVSNEKLFF
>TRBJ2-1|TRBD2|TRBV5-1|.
TGCGCCAGCAGCCCCGGGACTAGGAGCTCCTACAATGAGCAGTTCTTC
CASSPGTRSSYNEQFF
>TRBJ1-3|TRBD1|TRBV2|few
TGTGCCAGCAGGCGAGACAGGGTAGCTGGAAACACCATATATTTT
CASRRDRVAGNTIYF
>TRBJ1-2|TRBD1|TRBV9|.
TGTGCCAGCAGCGCCCGACAGGGACCCTATGGCTACACCTTC
CASSARQGPYGYTF
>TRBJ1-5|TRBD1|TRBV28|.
TGTGCCAGCAGTTCACGGGACAGGAGATATAGCAATCAGCCCCAGCATTTT
CASSSRDRRYSNQPQHF
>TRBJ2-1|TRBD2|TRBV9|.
TGTGCCAGCAGCCGGGGGGCCTACAATGAGCAGTTCTTC
CASSRGAYNEQFF
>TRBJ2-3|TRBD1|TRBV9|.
TGTGCCAGCAGCACGGGACAGAGCACAGATACGCAGTATTTT
CASSTGQSTDTQYF
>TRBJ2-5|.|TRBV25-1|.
TGTGCCAGCAGTGAAGAGATAGCGTACCAAGAGACCCAGTACTTC
CASSEEIAYQETQYF
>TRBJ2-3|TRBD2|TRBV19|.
TGTGCCAGTAGTATAGGTAGCGGGAGCACAGATACGCAGTATTTT
CASSIGSGSTDTQYF
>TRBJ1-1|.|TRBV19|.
TGTGCCAGTAGCGCAGCAGGGTTACGTGTGGCTTTCTTT
CASSAAGLRVAFF